This TCR beta chain is from a study of sequential checkpoint blockade in melanoma. This clone was observed a handful of times. Its antigen is unknown. Study-level points and caveats: Patients with week-13 increases in T-cell fraction and clonality benefited about 30 times more often.

Produced via immunoSEQ multiplex PCR; TCRdb's table is partial and in-frame only. Of 37,000 or so clones in the sample, 32% were seen once. V lost 1 base, J lost 7 bases, and 11 bases lay in between. Germline assignment: CDR1 SGHNT and CDR2 YENEEA. The CDR3 length is 15 residues. Treatment noted: randomized to nivolumab then ipilimumab (arm A) or the reverse (arm B). This material consisted of tumor tissue (inferred from file names), taken from a patient given nivolumab and ipilimumab in sequence. The chain carries TRBV11-3 and TRBJ1-6, with TRBD1 as a possible D gene (6 bases). The receptor was isolated from a human donor with melanoma. CDR3 sequence: CASSLGQVLNSPLHF. The CDR3 DNA is TGTGCCAGCAGCTTAGGACAGGTCTTGAATTCACCCCTCCACTTT.